A single sample is the source of the 20 T cell receptor beta chains below, sequenced in a study of T cell responses to AZD1222 COVID-19 vaccine. TCRdb keeps only in-frame clones here, not all; method: immunoSEQ multiplex PCR. The sample consists of approximately 130,000 clones, approximately 90% of them appearing once. The specimen was peripheral blood, collected on day 0 of AZD1222 vaccination. The receptors stem from an adult in good health.

This chain links TRBV24-1 with TRBJ1-1; D not certain. Per the germline V gene, CDR1 is KGHDR and CDR2 is SFDVKD. The V end lost 3 bases, the J end lost 11 bases, and 9 bases lay between the germline ends. The CDR3 runs 11 residues. DNA for the CDR3: TGTGCCACCAGTGATGGCGTGAAGGCTTTCTTT. This codes for CATSDGVKAFF.

A note on this clone: One end of the junction varies from germline; a read error may be responsible. The chain recombines TRBV27 with TRBJ1-5; 9 bases map to TRBD1. Germline-derived CDR1 and CDR2 are MNHEY and SMNVEV (reference sequence). The CDR3 is made up of 14 amino acids. This CDR3 reads CAGSLRQGVQPQHF. In DNA, the CDR3 is TGTGCCGGCAGTCTGAGACAGGGGGTTCAGCCCCAGCATTTT.

V is TRBV7-3 and J is TRBJ1-6; D is perhaps TRBD1 (5 bases). Germline CDR1 reads SGHTA; CDR2 reads FQGTGA. V dropped 2 bases and J dropped 9 bases, with 8 bases sitting between them. CDR3 length: 13 residues. The CDR3 DNA reads TGTGCCAGCAGCTTACGAGGGACTTCACCCCTCCACTTT. It encodes CASSLRGTSPLHF.

This clone was recorded once. The chain combines TRBV7-9 with TRBJ1-1; D unresolved. V gave up 3 bases and J gave up 1 base, with 6 bases separating them. CDR1 SEHNR and CDR2 FQNEAQ come from the germline V gene (reference sequence). This CDR3 region has 13 residues. CDR3 protein: CASSLAWNTEAFF. The CDR3 DNA is TGTGCCAGCAGCTTGGCATGGAACACTGAAGCTTTCTTT.

The rearrangement links TRBV11-2 to TRBJ1-4; 7 nucleotides line up with TRBD1. CDR1 is SGHAT and CDR2 is FQNNGV in the germline V gene. This CDR3 region has 13 residues. Trimming at V came to 6 bases and at J to 8 bases, leaving 6 bases not matched to a gene. The chain's CDR3 is CASRRTGAEKLFF. CDR3 DNA sequence: TGTGCCAGCAGGCGTACAGGGGCAGAAAAACTGTTTTTT.

The J gene is TRBJ2-7, the V gene TRBV19, with D perhaps TRBD2 (6 bases). V dropped 5 bases and J dropped 1 base, with 15 bases sitting between them. The CDR3 is made up of 15 amino acids. Germline CDR1 and CDR2: LNHDA and SQIVND (reference sequence). The chain's CDR3 is CASSAGTRRSYEQYF. In nucleotides, the CDR3 is TGTGCCAGTAGTGCCGGGACTCGCCGATCCTACGAGCAGTACTTC.

The chain joins TRBV7-9 to TRBJ2-7; TRBD2 agrees at 11 bases. The germline CDR1 and CDR2 sequences are SEHNR and FQNEAQ (reference sequence). The CDR3 spans 17 residues. Germline trimming cut 0 bases from V and 4 bases from J; bases unmatched to any gene: 8. The CDR3 sequence: CASSLARLAGGLYEQYF. CDR3 sequence (DNA): TGTGCCAGCAGCTTAGCGCGTCTAGCGGGAGGACTTTACGAGCAGTACTTC. Variable domain in full (rest from reference TRBV7-9 and TRBJ2-7): DTGVSQNPRHKITKRGQNVTFRCDPISEHNRLYWYRQTLGQGPEFLTYFQNEAQLEKSRLLSDRFSAERPKGSFSTLEIQRTEQGDSAMYLCASSLARLAGGLYEQYFGPGTRLTVT.

The chain recombines TRBV5-6 with TRBJ2-5, with D maybe TRBD1 (6 bases). The CDR3 is 16 residues long. The V end lost 1 base, the J end lost 5 bases, and 18 bases lay between the germline ends. CDR1 and CDR2 from the germline V gene are SGHDT and YYEEEE. CDR3 amino acids: CASSLTSGAGVETQYF. Here the CDR3 DNA reads TGTGCCAGCAGCTTGACATCGGGCGCAGGGGTGGAGACCCAGTACTTC.

This clone came up a few times. The V and J genes are TRBV7-3 and TRBJ2-1; 11 nucleotides match TRBD2. The V gene's germline CDR1 is SGHTA and CDR2 FQGTGA. V lost 0 bases, J lost 8 bases, and 6 bases stayed unmatched. The length of the CDR3 is 16 residues. The CDR3 sequence: CASSLTGTSGNYEQFF. The CDR3 DNA sequence: TGTGCCAGCAGCTTAACCGGGACTAGCGGTAACTATGAGCAGTTCTTC. The variable domain in full, completed from reference TRBV7-3 and TRBJ2-1, reads GAGVSQTPSNKVTEKGKYVELRCDPISGHTALYWYRQSLGQGPEFLIYFQGTGAADDSGLPNDRFFAVRPEGSVSTLKIQRTERGDSAVYLCASSLTGTSGNYEQFFGPGTRLTVL.

The CDR3 nucleotides are TGTGCCAGCAGCTTTTTAGCTAGATCGAACAGACGCTACGAGCAGTACTTC. Encoded protein: CASSFLARSNRRYEQYF. This chain links TRBV7-8 with TRBJ2-7; D not certain. Deletions cut 3 bases from V and 3 bases from J, with 21 bases between. CDR3 length: 17 residues. Germline V lookup: CDR1 SGHVS, CDR2 FQNEAQ.

The chain's CDR3 is CASSLAAYNTEAFF. Here the CDR3 DNA reads TGTGCCAGCAGTTTAGCCGCTTACAACACTGAAGCTTTCTTT. The chain employs TRBV28 and TRBJ1-1, with D unclear. From germline, CDR1 is MDHEN and CDR2 SYDVKM. The V end lost 2 bases, the J end lost 2 bases, and 9 bases lay between the germline ends. This CDR3 region has 14 residues. Variable domain in full (rest from reference TRBV28 and TRBJ1-1): DVKVTQSSRYLVKRTGEKVFLECVQDMDHENMFWYRQDPGLGLRLIYFSYDVKMKEKGDIPEGYSVSREKKERFSLILESASTNQTSMYLCASSLAAYNTEAFFGQGTRLTVV.

This clone was counted only a few times. The rearrangement uses TRBV6-1 and TRBJ2-7, with TRBD2 as a possible D gene (5 bases). Trimming cost V 2 bases and J 7 bases, with 21 bases left between them. The CDR3 contains 16 residues. Per germline, CDR1 MNHNS and CDR2 SASEGT. The CDR3 loop is CASSEPADWTIDEQYF. In DNA form, the CDR3 reads TGTGCCAGCAGTGAACCGGCGGACTGGACGATAGATGAGCAGTACTTC.

The J gene is TRBJ1-1, the V gene TRBV11-1; D perhaps matches TRBD1 (5 bases). The CDR3 spans 14 residues. V lost 5 bases to trimming and J lost 0 bases, with 10 bases between them. The V gene's germline CDR1 is SGHAT and CDR2 FQDESV (reference sequence). The CDR3 region has the DNA TGTGCCAGCAGCACGGGACGAGTGAACACTGAAGCTTTCTTT. Translation: CASSTGRVNTEAFF. The full variable domain, completed using reference TRBV11-1 and TRBJ1-1, is EAEVAQSPRYKITEKSQAVAFWCDPISGHATLYWYRQILGQGPELLVQFQDESVVDDSQLPKDRFSAERLKGVDSTLKIQPAELGDSAMYLCASSTGRVNTEAFFGQGTRLTVV.

The chain recombines TRBV5-1 with TRBJ2-3; TRBD1 aligns across 7 bases. Per the germline V gene, CDR1 is SGHRS and CDR2 is YFSETQ. This CDR3 comprises 15 residues. After removal of 2 bases from V and 4 bases from J, the junction contained 7 bases not matched to a gene. Here the CDR3 reads CASSLRQGPADTQYF. The CDR3 bases are TGCGCCAGCAGCTTAAGACAGGGTCCCGCAGATACGCAGTATTTT.

The V gene is TRBV25-1, the J gene TRBJ2-1, with unresolved D. This CDR3 spans 11 amino acids. Germline values: CDR1 MGHDK, CDR2 SYGVNS. The V and J ends lost 4 bases and 8 bases respectively, with 6 bases between them. CDR3 residues: CASSGYHEQFF. As DNA, the CDR3 is TGTGCCAGCAGTGGGTACCATGAGCAGTTCTTC.

This chain connects TRBV9 to TRBJ2-5; 9 bases are a match to TRBD1. CDR1 SGDLS and CDR2 YYNGEE come from the germline V gene. V trimming: 4 bases; J trimming: 4 bases; junction bases outside the gene matches: 11. The length of the CDR3 is 16 residues. The DNA of the CDR3 is TGTGCCAGCAGCCCACGGGGACAGGGAATGGGAGAGACCCAGTACTTC. Its translation: CASSPRGQGMGETQYF.

The rearrangement links TRBV5-6 to TRBJ1-4, with D tentatively TRBD1 (6 bases). The CDR3 extends over 16 amino acids. Per the germline V gene, CDR1 is SGHDT and CDR2 is YYEEEE. Trimming removed 2 bases at V and 5 bases at J, with 16 bases between. The CDR3 region has the DNA TGTGCCAGCAGCTTATTGGACAGCCACTTCAATGAAAAACTGTTTTTT. Encoded protein: CASSLLDSHFNEKLFF.

The gene calls are TRBV5-4 and TRBJ2-3; D is undetermined. The germline V and J ends were trimmed by 3 bases and 0 bases, with 8 bases remaining between them. Germline CDR1 is SGHNT and CDR2 is YYREEE (reference sequence). The CDR3 totals 14 residues. CDR3 protein: CASSSADSTDTQYF. As DNA, the CDR3 is TGTGCCAGCAGCTCAGCTGACAGCACAGATACGCAGTATTTT.

The chain links TRBV11-3 to TRBJ2-5, with 14 bases aligning to TRBD2. The ends lost 0 bases at V and 2 bases at J; junction bases unmatched: 11. CDR1 is SGHNT and CDR2 is YENEEA in the germline V gene. This CDR3 is 20 amino acids long. The CDR3 spells CASSLDPRLAGGGPQETQYF. CDR3 DNA: TGTGCCAGCAGCTTAGACCCAAGACTAGCGGGAGGGGGGCCACAAGAGACCCAGTACTTC.

The chain has TRBV5-1 and TRBJ2-1; a possible D gene is TRBD1 (6 bases). V dropped 0 bases and J dropped 5 bases, with 9 bases sitting between them. There are 14 residues in the CDR3. Germline V gene data show CDR1 as SGHRS and CDR2 as YFSETQ. The CDR3 is CASSLGTGNNEQFF. In nucleotides, the CDR3 is TGCGCCAGCAGCTTGGGCACAGGGAACAATGAGCAGTTCTTC.